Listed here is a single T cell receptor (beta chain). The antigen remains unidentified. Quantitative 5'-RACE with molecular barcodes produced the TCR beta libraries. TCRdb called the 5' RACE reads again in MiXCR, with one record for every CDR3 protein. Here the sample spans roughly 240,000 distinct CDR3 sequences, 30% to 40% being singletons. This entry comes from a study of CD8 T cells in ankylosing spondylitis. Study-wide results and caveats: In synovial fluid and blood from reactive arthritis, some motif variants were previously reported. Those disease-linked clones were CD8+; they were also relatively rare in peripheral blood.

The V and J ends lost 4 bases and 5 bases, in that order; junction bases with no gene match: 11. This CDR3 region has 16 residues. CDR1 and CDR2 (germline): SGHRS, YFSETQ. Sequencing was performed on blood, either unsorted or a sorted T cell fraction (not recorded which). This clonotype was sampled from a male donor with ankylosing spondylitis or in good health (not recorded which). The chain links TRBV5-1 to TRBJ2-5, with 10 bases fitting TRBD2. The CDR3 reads CASSTALGLALETQYF. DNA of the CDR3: TGCGCCAGCAGCACCGCTTTGGGACTAGCGCTGGAGACCCAGTACTTC.